Presented here are 4 T cell receptor beta chains from one specimen sequenced in a study of blood T cell repertoires in COVID-19. The data were produced by immunoSEQ multiplex PCR, yet TCRdb's version contains in-frame clones alone and is incomplete. The table records around 97,000 clones, about four fifths of them present only once. The specimen was peripheral blood. The receptors originated from a human donor in a cohort sampled during active COVID-19.

V is TRBV5-1 and J is TRBJ2-7; possible D gene TRBD1, 5 bases. Germline lookup yields CDR1 SGHRS and CDR2 YFSETQ. Trimming took off 0 bases at V and 9 bases at J, with 19 bases between the two ends. This CDR3 is 15 amino acids long. CDR3 in amino acids: CASSLGDLVITGQYF. The CDR3 coding sequence is TGCGCCAGCAGCTTGGGTGATCTGGTTATCACAGGGCAGTACTTC. Using reference TRBV5-1 and TRBJ2-7 for the parts outside the CDR3, the full variable domain is KAGVTQTPRYLIKTRGQQVTLSCSPISGHRSVSWYQQTPGQGLQFLFEYFSETQRNKGNFPGRFSGRQFSNSRSEMNVSTLELGDSALYLCASSLGDLVITGQYFGPGTRLTVT.

Remarks on this clone: This same CDR3 is encoded by further DNA sequences in the sample. CDR3 nucleotide sequence: TGCGCCAGCAGCTTGGGTCAGGGGATGAACACTGAAGCTTTCTTT. As protein: CASSLGQGMNTEAFF. The J gene is TRBJ1-1, the V gene TRBV5-1, with D perhaps TRBD1 (6 bases). Germline loops: CDR1 SGHRS, CDR2 YFSETQ. The V end lost 0 bases, the J end lost 0 bases, and 9 bases lay between the germline ends. This CDR3 contains 15 residues.

This chain joins TRBV15 and TRBJ1-3, with D unclear. CDR1 and CDR2 from the germline V gene are LNHNV and YYDKDF (reference sequence). Between the trimmed V and J ends, which lost 0 bases and 5 bases, there was a span of 2 bases. CDR3 length: 12 residues. CDR3 amino acids: CATSRDRNTIYF. In DNA, the CDR3 is TGTGCCACCAGCAGAGATAGAAACACCATATATTTT.

The chain recombines TRBV3-1 (or the pseudogene TRBV3-2) with TRBJ1-3; a possible D gene is TRBD1 (5 bases). V was shortened by 5 bases and J by 2 bases, with 13 bases between the two germline ends. The CDR3 spans 15 residues. The germline V gene has CDR1 LGHDT and CDR2 YNNKEL (reference sequence). The CDR3 DNA reads as TGTGCCAGCAGCGAGAGGACACAGCCTGGAAACACCATATATTTT. It specifies CASSERTQPGNTIYF.